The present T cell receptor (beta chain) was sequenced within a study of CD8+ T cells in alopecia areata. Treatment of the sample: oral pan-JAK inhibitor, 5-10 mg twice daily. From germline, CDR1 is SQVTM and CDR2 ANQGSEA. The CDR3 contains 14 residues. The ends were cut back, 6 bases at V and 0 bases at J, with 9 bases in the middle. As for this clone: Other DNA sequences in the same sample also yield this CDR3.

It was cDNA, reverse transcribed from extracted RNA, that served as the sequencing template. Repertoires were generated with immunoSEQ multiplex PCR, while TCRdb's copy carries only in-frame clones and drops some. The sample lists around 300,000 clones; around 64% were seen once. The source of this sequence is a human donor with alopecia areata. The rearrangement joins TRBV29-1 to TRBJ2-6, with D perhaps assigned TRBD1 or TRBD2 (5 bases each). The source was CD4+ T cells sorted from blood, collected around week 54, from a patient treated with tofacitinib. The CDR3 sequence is CSVEDNSGANVLTF. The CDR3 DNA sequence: TGCAGCGTGGAGGACAACTCTGGGGCCAACGTCCTGACTTTC.